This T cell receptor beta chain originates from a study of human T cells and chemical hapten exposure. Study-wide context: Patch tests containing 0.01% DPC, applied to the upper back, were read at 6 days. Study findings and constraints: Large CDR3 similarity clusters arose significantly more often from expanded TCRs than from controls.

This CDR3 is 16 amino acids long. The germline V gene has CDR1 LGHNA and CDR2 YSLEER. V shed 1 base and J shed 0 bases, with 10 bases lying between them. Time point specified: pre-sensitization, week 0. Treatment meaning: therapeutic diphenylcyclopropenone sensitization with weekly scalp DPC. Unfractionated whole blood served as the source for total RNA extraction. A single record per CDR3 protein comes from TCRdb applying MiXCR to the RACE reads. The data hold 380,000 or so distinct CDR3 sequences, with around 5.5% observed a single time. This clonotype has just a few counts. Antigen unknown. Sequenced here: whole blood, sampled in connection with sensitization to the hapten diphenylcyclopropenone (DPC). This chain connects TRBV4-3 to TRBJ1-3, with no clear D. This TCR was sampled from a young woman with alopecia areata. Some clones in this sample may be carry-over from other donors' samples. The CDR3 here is CASSQGPLNSGNTIYF. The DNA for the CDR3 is TGCGCCAGCAGCCAAGGTCCACTCAACTCTGGAAACACCATATATTTT.